Below, 21 T cell receptor beta chains from the same sample are listed, as sequenced in a study of T-cell memory formation after mild COVID-19. One entry per CDR3 protein results from TCRdb running MiXCR on the 5' RACE reads. The data hold 80,000 to 90,000 distinct CDR3 sequences, with 20% to 30% observed a single time. The sequencing input was PBMCs or a T cell subset sorted from them (not recorded which). Receptor source: a man between 18 and 29 years old who had mild COVID-19 (a few samples of this study predate the infection). Cell type and time point are not known.

J is TRBJ1-1 and V is TRBV6-1; D unresolved. The germline gives CDR1 MNHNS, CDR2 SASEGT. The CDR3 contains 15 residues. Deletions cut 2 bases from V and 4 bases from J, with 14 bases between. DNA of the CDR3: TGTGCCAGCAGTGAATGGGAGTCGGAACCCACTGAAGCTTTCTTT. It yields the protein CASSEWESEPTEAFF.

In this sample, this clonotype turned up a few times. V and J are TRBV4-3 and TRBJ1-5, with 8 bases fitting TRBD1. This CDR3 has 14 residues. Germline trimming cut 4 bases from V and 9 bases from J; bases unmatched to any gene: 8. Germline assignment: CDR1 LGHNA and CDR2 YSLEER. The CDR3 is CASSRDRWQGPQHF. The CDR3 coding sequence is TGCGCCAGCAGCCGGGACAGGTGGCAGGGGCCCCAGCATTTT.

This clonotype showed up just once. The CDR3 here is CASSSAGASTDTQYF. CDR3 nucleotide sequence: TGCGCCAGCAGCTCGGCAGGGGCTAGCACAGATACGCAGTATTTT. The gene calls are TRBV5-1 and TRBJ2-3; tentatively, D is TRBD1 (6 bases). V was trimmed by 3 bases and J by 0 bases, leaving 11 bases between them. Per germline, CDR1 SGHRS and CDR2 YFSETQ. The CDR3 totals 15 residues.

This clonotype was recorded once. V is TRBV7-8 and J is TRBJ1-4; a weak D match, TRBD1 (5 bases). This CDR3 region has 15 residues. Germline-derived CDR1 and CDR2 are SGHVS and FQNEAQ. V lost 6 bases and J lost 1, with 12 bases in between. In nucleotides, the CDR3 is TGTGCCAGCAGTCTAGAGAGGGGAACTAATGAAAAACTGTTTTTT. The encoded protein is CASSLERGTNEKLFF.

V usage is TRBV3-1 and J usage is TRBJ2-1; D call uncertain. V gave up 6 bases and J gave up 5 bases, with 14 bases separating them. Germline V lookup: CDR1 LGHDT, CDR2 YNNKEL (reference sequence). CDR3 size: 14 residues. The CDR3: CASSPGSRHNEQFF. The CDR3, as DNA: TGTGCCAGCAGTCCCGGCAGCCGGCACAATGAGCAGTTCTTC.

This clonotype was seen only a few times. The chain is built from TRBV5-6 and TRBJ2-4; 13 nucleotides line up with TRBD2. V lost 4 bases to trimming and J lost 6 bases; unmatched junction nucleotides: 7. CDR1 is SGHDT, CDR2 YYEEEE, per germline. CDR3 size: 16 residues. CDR3 in DNA: TGTGCCAGCAGCGATACTAGCGGGGGGGCGGTAAACATTCAGTACTTC. This sequence encodes CASSDTSGGAVNIQYF.

This clonotype has only a few counts. The rearrangement links TRBV15 to TRBJ2-7; D call uncertain. V lost 2 bases, J lost 2 bases, and 10 bases lay in between. This CDR3 spans 14 amino acids. Germline V CDR1 and CDR2: LNHNV, YYDKDF (reference sequence). The CDR3 DNA reads as TGTGCCACCAGCAGAACTGACACTACCTACGAGCAGTACTTC. This sequence encodes CATSRTDTTYEQYF. The whole variable domain, filled in from reference TRBV15 and TRBJ2-7, reads DAMVIQNPRYQVTQFGKPVTLSCSQTLNHNVMYWYQQKSSQAPKLLFHYYDKDFNNEADTPDNFQSRRPNTSFCFLDIRSPGLGDTAMYLCATSRTDTTYEQYFGPGTRLTVT.

The V and J genes are TRBV6-5 and TRBJ2-1; D uncertain. V dropped 5 bases and J dropped 2 bases, with 7 bases sitting between them. The germline gives CDR1 MNHEY, CDR2 SVGAGI. The length of the CDR3 is 13 residues. CDR3 loop: CASSEVPYNEQFF. The CDR3 bases are TGTGCCAGCAGTGAGGTTCCCTACAATGAGCAGTTCTTC.

Ten or more counts support this clonotype. The chain joins TRBV6-2 or TRBV6-3 to TRBJ2-7; perhaps TRBD1 as D (5 bases). This CDR3 is built from 15 residues. CDR1 and CDR2 from the germline V gene are MNHEY and SVGEGT. V lost 6 bases and J 2 bases, leaving 17 bases between the germline ends. Here the CDR3 reads CASSFQDGATYEQYV. The CDR3 DNA reads TGTGCCAGCAGCTTTCAGGATGGGGCTACCTACGAGCAGTACGTC.

In its sample, this clonotype was seen a few times. The chain employs TRBV4-2 and TRBJ2-7, with D unresolved. The CDR3 contains 14 residues. Trimming cost V 0 bases and J 2 bases, with 8 bases left between them. Looked up from germline, CDR1 is LGHNA and CDR2 is YNFKEQ. CDR3 bases: TGTGCCAGCAGCCAAGAAGCCCAGACCTACGAGCAGTACGTC. It is translated as CASSQEAQTYEQYV.

This clonotype has only a few counts. This chain connects TRBV6-5 to TRBJ2-3; D possibly corresponds to TRBD2 (6 bases). V dropped 6 bases and J dropped 2 bases, with 15 bases sitting between them. The germline gives CDR1 MNHEY, CDR2 SVGAGI. The CDR3 contains 15 residues. The CDR3: CASSPSGGYTDTQYF. CDR3 sequence (DNA): TGTGCCAGCAGCCCCTCCGGGGGTTACACAGATACGCAGTATTTT.

The V call is TRBV4-1, the J call TRBJ1-2; TRBD1 matches 8 bases. After removal of 3 bases from V and 3 bases from J, the junction contained 0 bases not matched to a gene. Germline V gene lookup returns CDR1 MGHRA and CDR2 YSYEKL. The CDR3 totals 13 residues. Here the CDR3 reads CASSQGQDYGYTF. DNA of the CDR3: TGCGCCAGCAGCCAGGGACAGGACTATGGCTACACCTTC.

The V call is TRBV15, the J call TRBJ2-3, with TRBD2 matching over 8 bases. This CDR3 is built from 15 residues. V was pared by 4 bases and J by 5 bases, with 8 bases of the junction left unmatched. In germline, CDR1 is LNHNV, CDR2 YYDKDF (reference sequence). CDR3 sequence (DNA): TGTGCCACCAGCAAACCGGGGGGGCGGAAAGATACGCAGTATTTT. This codes for CATSKPGGRKDTQYF.

The rearrangement uses TRBV6-2 or TRBV6-3 and TRBJ2-7; TRBD1 might be the D (5 bases). The CDR3 loop spans 15 amino acids. V lost 6 bases and J lost 2, with 17 bases in between. CDR1 is MNHEY and CDR2 is SVGEGT in the germline V gene. The CDR3 sequence is CASRIDSHEPYEQYF. CDR3 DNA sequence: TGTGCCAGCAGAATCGACAGCCATGAACCCTACGAGCAGTACTTC.

A few counts support this clonotype. V gene TRBV6-2 or TRBV6-3 combines with J gene TRBJ1-5; D gene unclear. V dropped 2 bases and J dropped 4 bases, with 12 bases sitting between them. CDR3 length equals 15 residues. The V gene's germline CDR1 is MNHEY and CDR2 SVGEGT. CDR3 loop: CASSYQGRRNQPQHF. Written as DNA, the CDR3 is TGTGCCAGCAGTTACCAAGGGAGGAGGAATCAGCCCCAGCATTTT.

This clonotype has only a few counts. The chain recombines TRBV4-1 with TRBJ1-1, with TRBD1 as a possible D gene (5 bases). The CDR3 covers 16 residues. With 4 bases removed from V and 3 bases from J, the gap between germline ends came to 18 bases. Germline V gene lookup returns CDR1 MGHRA and CDR2 YSYEKL. CDR3 sequence: CASSLYGTGGDTEAFF. The DNA for the CDR3 is TGCGCCAGCAGCCTTTACGGGACGGGGGGGGACACTGAAGCTTTCTTT.

CDR3 amino acids: CASSLAPQQFF. For the CDR3, the DNA is TGTGCCAGCAGTTTAGCCCCACAGCAGTTCTTC. This sequence joins TRBV12-3 or TRBV12-4 and TRBJ2-1; D is unresolved. The CDR3 is 11 amino acids. V dropped 0 bases and J dropped 11 bases, with 5 bases sitting between them.

This clonotype was counted a few times. The chain combines TRBV7-2 with TRBJ2-2; D remains unclear. CDR3 size: 17 residues. From germline, CDR1 is SGHTA and CDR2 FQGNSA. The V and J ends lost 5 bases and 0 bases respectively, with 16 bases between them. DNA of the CDR3: TGTGCCAGCAGCCCAGTAGACACGCCGACGAACACCGGGGAGCTGTTTTTT. The encoded protein is CASSPVDTPTNTGELFF.

This rearrangement joins TRBV6-4 to TRBJ2-7; 14 bases align to TRBD2. There are 14 residues in the CDR3. The V gene end was trimmed by 7 bases and the J gene end by 6 bases; junction bases not matched to a gene: 5. Germline V lookup: CDR1 MRHNA, CDR2 SNTAGT. CDR3 sequence: CASNRLAGGPEQYV. As DNA, the CDR3 is TGTGCCAGCAATAGACTAGCGGGGGGGCCCGAGCAGTACGTC.

This clonotype was observed a few times. The chain is built from TRBV11-2 and TRBJ1-1; D remains unclear. V was cut by 2 bases and J by 11 bases, with 9 bases left in between. The CDR3 loop spans 11 amino acids. Germline-derived CDR1 and CDR2 are SGHAT and FQNNGV. Here the CDR3 reads CASSLLGGAFF. CDR3 DNA: TGTGCCAGCAGCTTATTGGGAGGGGCTTTCTTT.

This chain connects TRBV6-5 to TRBJ1-1; no firm D call. V lost 5 bases and J 2 bases, leaving 15 bases between the germline ends. The CDR3 contains 15 residues. Germline V gene lookup returns CDR1 MNHEY and CDR2 SVGAGI. The DNA of the CDR3 is TGTGCCAGCAGTCGACTCCCGGGGATTAACACTGAAGCTTTCTTT. Protein: CASSRLPGINTEAFF.